This T cell receptor (beta chain) appears in the sequencing data of a study of shared clonotypes between healthy human individuals. Germline assignment: CDR1 SGHKS and CDR2 YYEKEE (reference sequence). V was cut by 0 bases and J by 3 bases, with 13 bases left in between. The CDR3 has 15 residues. Study donors comprised healthy, HIV-negative adults devoid of recent acute infection or vaccination. As originally analysed: ImmunoSEQ only sent back junction sequences with no quality scores, so filtering was done differently. Generated by immunoSEQ multiplex PCR, the TCRdb table keeps only in-frame clones and is missing some. V, J and clone size are taken as reported in that table, and D and trimming were inferred from the DNA itself. The sample holds about 1 million clones; about 80% are singletons and the top ten take roughly 1.4%.

The sequence was collected from a man aged 18 to 35 in good health. The source material was memory CD4+ T cells sorted from blood. The subset here: CD45RA-negative fraction. The chain links TRBV5-5 to TRBJ2-7; TRBD1 might be the D (6 bases). The CDR3 loop reads CASSLALRDNYEQYF. The CDR3 DNA reads as TGTGCCAGCAGCTTGGCCCTCCGGGACAACTACGAGCAGTACTTC.